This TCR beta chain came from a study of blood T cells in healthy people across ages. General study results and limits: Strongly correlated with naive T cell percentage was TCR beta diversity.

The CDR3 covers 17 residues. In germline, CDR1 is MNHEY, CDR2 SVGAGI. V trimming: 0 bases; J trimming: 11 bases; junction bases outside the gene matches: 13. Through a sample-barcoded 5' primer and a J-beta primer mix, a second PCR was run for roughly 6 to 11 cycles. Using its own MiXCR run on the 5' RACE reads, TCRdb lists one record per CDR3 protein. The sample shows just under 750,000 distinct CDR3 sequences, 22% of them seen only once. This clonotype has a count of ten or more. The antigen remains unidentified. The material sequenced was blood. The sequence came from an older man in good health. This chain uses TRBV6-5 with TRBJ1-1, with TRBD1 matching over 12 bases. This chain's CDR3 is CASSYSGTGGARTSAFF. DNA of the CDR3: TGTGCCAGCAGTTACTCGGGGACAGGGGGCGCCCGGACATCCGCTTTCTTT.